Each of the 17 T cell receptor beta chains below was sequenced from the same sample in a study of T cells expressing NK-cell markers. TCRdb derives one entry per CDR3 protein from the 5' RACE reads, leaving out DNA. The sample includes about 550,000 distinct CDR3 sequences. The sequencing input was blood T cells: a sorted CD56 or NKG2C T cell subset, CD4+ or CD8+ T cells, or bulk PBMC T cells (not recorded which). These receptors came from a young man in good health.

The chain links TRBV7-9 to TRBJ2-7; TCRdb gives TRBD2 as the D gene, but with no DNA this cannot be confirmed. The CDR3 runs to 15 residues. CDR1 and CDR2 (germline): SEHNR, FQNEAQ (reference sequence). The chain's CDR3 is CASSLLSGLQNEQYF. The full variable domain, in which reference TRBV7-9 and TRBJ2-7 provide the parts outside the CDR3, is DTGVSQNPRHKITKRGQNVTFRCDPISEHNRLYWYRQTLGQGPEFLTYFQNEAQLEKSRLLSDRFSAERPKGSFSTLEIQRTEQGDSAMYLCASSLLSGLQNEQYFGPGTRLTVT.

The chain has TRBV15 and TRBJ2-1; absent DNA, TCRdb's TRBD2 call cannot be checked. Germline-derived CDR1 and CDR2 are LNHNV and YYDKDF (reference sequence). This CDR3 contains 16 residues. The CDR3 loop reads CATSRGTSGDYNEQFF.

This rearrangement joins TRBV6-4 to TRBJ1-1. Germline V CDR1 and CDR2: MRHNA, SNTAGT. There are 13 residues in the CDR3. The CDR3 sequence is CASSRSQNTEAFF.

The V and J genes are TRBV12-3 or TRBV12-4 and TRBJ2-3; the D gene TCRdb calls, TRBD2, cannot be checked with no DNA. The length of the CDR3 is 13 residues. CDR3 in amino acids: CATVTEVPDTQYF.

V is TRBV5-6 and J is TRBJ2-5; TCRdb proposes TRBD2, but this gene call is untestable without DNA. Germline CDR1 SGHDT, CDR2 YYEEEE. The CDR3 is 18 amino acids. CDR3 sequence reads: CASSLLFGSGRAEETQYF.

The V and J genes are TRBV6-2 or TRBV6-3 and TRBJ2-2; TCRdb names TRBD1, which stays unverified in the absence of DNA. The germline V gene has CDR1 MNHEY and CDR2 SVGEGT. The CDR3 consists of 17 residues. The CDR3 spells CASSHQTGTVNTGELFF.

The CDR3 loop reads CASSCTTGDSNQPQHF. The V gene is TRBV5-1, the J gene TRBJ1-5. The germline V gene encodes CDR1 SGHRS and CDR2 YFSETQ. The CDR3 contains 16 residues.

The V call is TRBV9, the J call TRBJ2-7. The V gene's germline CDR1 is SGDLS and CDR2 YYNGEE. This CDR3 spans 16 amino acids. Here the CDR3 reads CASSPVEAGRAYEQYF.

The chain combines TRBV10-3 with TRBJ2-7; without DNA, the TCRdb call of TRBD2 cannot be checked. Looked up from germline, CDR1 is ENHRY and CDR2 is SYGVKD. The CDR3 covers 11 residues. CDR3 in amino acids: CACGASYEQYF.

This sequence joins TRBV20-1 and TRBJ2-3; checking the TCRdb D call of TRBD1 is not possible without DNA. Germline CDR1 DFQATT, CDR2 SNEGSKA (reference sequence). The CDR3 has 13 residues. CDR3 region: CSVPGSGIDTQYF.

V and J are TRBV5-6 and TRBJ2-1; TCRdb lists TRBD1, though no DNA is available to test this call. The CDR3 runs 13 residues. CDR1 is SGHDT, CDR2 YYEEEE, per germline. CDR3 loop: CASSPQGFYEQFF.

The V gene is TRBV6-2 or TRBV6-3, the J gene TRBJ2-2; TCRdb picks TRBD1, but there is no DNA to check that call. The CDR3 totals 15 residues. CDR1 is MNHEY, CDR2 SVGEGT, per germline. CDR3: CASKPPGADTGELFF.

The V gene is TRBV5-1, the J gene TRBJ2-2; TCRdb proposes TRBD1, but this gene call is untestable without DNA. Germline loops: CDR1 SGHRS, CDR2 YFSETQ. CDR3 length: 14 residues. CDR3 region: CASSLDSLRVELFF.

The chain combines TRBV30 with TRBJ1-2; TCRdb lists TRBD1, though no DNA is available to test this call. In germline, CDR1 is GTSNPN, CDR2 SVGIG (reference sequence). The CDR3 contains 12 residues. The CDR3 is CAWRRDAGGYTF.

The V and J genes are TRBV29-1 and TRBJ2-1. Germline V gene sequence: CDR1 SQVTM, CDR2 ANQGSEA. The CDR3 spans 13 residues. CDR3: CSVGKSDYNEQFF.

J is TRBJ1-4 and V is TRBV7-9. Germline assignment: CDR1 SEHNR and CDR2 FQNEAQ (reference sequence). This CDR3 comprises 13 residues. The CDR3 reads CASSLGIVEKLFF. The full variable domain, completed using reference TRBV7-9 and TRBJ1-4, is DTGVSQNPRHKITKRGQNVTFRCDPISEHNRLYWYRQTLGQGPEFLTYFQNEAQLEKSRLLSDRFSAERPKGSFSTLEIQRTEQGDSAMYLCASSLGIVEKLFFGSGTQLSVL.

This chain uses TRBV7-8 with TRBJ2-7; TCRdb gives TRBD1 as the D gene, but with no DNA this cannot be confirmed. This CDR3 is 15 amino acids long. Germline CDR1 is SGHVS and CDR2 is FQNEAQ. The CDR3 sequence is CATLSADKRSYEQYF.